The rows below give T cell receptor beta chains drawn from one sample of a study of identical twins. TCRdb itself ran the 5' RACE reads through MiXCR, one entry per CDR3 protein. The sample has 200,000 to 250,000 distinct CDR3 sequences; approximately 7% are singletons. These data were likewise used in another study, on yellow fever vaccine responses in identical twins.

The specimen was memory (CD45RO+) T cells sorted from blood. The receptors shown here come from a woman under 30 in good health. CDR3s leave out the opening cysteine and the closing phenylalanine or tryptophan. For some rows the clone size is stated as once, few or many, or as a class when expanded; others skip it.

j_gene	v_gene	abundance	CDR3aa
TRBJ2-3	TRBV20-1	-	SARVPFTDTQY
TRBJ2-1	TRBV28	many	ASSLLWGNAYNEQF
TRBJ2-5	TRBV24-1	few	ATSDPGTVRGETQY
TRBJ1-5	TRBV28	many	ASSGHSVPGQPQH
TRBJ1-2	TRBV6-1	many	ASSPGTGKGYT
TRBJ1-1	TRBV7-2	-	ASSPEITWTEAF
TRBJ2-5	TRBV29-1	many	SVEGGLAGGLGSQETQY
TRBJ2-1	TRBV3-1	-	ASRGGRYSYNEQF
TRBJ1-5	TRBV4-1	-	ASSQDRQGAGQPQH
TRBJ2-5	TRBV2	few	ASSVQGWETQY
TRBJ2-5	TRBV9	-	ASSPSRGGETQY
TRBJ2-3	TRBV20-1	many	SAPRTSGGPDTQY
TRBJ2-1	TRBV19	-	ASSASSEKPF
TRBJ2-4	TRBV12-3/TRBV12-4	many	ASSPEVAKNIQY
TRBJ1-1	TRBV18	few	ASSPGQAPLGAF
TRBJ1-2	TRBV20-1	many	SAIPNRVSNYGYT
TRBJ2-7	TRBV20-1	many	SARDGRSYEQY
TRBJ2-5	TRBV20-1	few	SADARGRETQY
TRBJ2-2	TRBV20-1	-	SARATTGGNTGELF
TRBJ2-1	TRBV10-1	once	ASSEKGPYNEQF
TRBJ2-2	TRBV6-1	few	ASRIKRETGELF
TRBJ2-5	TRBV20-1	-	SALDYVGETQY
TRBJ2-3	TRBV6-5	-	ASSYIRTDTQY
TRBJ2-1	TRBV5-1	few	ASRFRETSSYNEQF
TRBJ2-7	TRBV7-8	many	ASSFTRQGGEQY
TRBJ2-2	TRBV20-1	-	SALNRQRAGELF
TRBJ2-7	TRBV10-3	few	AISDPDRDYEQY
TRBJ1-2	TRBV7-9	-	ASSTTDTPNYGYT
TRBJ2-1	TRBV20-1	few	SALTGTGVNEQF
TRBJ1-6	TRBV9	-	ASTEGAGLAPLH
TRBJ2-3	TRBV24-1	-	ATSQGGTTDTQY
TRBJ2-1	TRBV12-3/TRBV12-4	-	ASSLNPRDSPFNEQF
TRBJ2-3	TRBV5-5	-	ASSWGLVADTQY
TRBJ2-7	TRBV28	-	ASSPPTGASYEQY
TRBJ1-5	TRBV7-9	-	ASSLGTLDNQPQH
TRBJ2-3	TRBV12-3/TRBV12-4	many	ASGRDRGTDTQY
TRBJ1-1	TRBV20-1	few	SVLEDTEAF
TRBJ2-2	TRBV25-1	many	ASSEWTVTNTGELF
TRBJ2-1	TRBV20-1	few	SARKIRTSDYNEQF
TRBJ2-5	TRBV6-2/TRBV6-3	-	ASSYSPSGAETQY
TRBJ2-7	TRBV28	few	ASSTLPLEGQQY
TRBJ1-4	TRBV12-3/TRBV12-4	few	ASSLRDRGEKLF
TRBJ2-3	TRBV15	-	ATSRKRIQSTDTQY